This TCR beta chain was observed in a study of cytomegalovirus exposure and HLA in healthy donors (dated by TCRdb to about 2017). Broadly, across the study: An earlier analysis of 587 of the donors reported 276 Gb of sequence data and around 120 million unique TCR beta sequences obtained from approximately 180 million T cells. An early release that covered some 640 HLA-typed donors contained approximately 300 gigabases of sequencing data and around 80 million unique TCR sequences. Of the roughly 400 genotyped donors, approximately 82% fell in the genetic ancestry cluster associated with self-reported Caucasian donors. The study aimed to test whether signatures of past pathogen exposure could be identified by cataloging public T cell receptors. The study used immunosequencing to profile the T cell repertoires of 666 subjects and linked those repertoires to cytomegalovirus serostatus. A separate validation cohort of 100 to 150 different subjects was used in addition to the approximately 610-subject first cohort. To predict cytomegalovirus infection status, the study combined high-throughput TCR immunosequencing, statistical association of individual TCRs with disease status, and machine learning. A later analysis re-analyzed previously published TCR beta repertoires from 500 to 700 donors and added high-resolution HLA genotyping to study TCR occurrence patterns. Rather than using new phenotypic data, the later analysis identified candidate immune exposures from TCR beta sequences and from how often those sequences occurred across donors. To decide whether each TCR beta V gene segment behaved as functional or pseudogenic, an earlier analysis of approximately 620 of the donors relied on high-throughput TCR beta sequencing. Donor age, sex, ethnicity and CMV serostatus were collected together with the repertoire data. In a later genetic analysis, genome-wide SNP genotypes for about 55% of the 666 donors were used, and that subset was treated as a discovery cohort. All discovery cohort repertoires had been generated on a single sequencing platform. Class I and class II HLA loci were covered by the typing at four-digit resolution. The number of typed donors differed by locus: about 629-640 for A, B, C, DRB1 and DQB1; 522 for DQA1; approximately 600 for DPA1; and about 470 for DPB1. A handful of DR-DQ haplotypes were handled as single units for association and clustering because linkage in the cohort was strong. Among roughly 400 genotyped donors of the cohort, an average of approximately 240,000 unique TCR beta nucleotide sequences were sequenced per donor, around 20% of them non-productive.

Points the paper makes about the study in general: The presence/absence analyses assumed that sequencing depth was roughly uniform across donors, and that assumption may not be true. Only TCR beta chains were sequenced in this cohort, and the absence of alpha or paired-chain data limited detectable features. According to a later genetic analysis, donors in an Asian-associated ancestry cluster had fewer N-insertions in productive TCRs than the approximately 670-donor mean. It was suggested by the authors that the approach could potentially be generalized to other disease states and immunological phenotypes. Because HLA typing was missing for some donors at each locus, association tests included only the typed subset. Broadly in line with IMGT annotations, most TCR beta V segments showed up in productive rearrangements about 90% or about 30% of the time in an earlier analysis of a few hundred of the donors. Most TCR sequences were seen in very few donors, while some public TCRs were found in many individuals. In a later analysis, HLA-associated TCR beta chains showed more clonal expansion and lower generation probabilities than non-associated chains that were equally common. Cytomegalovirus status was reported to be diagnosed by the classifier with high specificity and sensitivity in both the original and validation cohorts. Because counts were too low, more than 15 rarely observed V segments, including chromosome 9 orphons, were excluded from the earlier analysis of some 590 of the donors. A cluster of highly shared sequence variants was judged likely to represent a technical artifact of the sequencing pipeline. In a later analysis, TCR association rates were found to vary across HLA loci, with the most associated TCRs seen for DRB1 alleles and the fewest for HLA-C alleles. A later analysis reported that several top co-occurrence clusters appeared linked to parvovirus B19, influenza, CMV and Epstein-Barr virus. V-gene and J-gene trimming of TCR beta chains was associated with a missense DCLRE1C variant in a later genetic analysis, and the association was replicated in an independent cohort. Specific HLA alleles were associated with 15,000 to 20,000 TCR beta sequences at a false discovery rate of 0.05 in a later analysis. The study gave a list of over 150 TCR beta chains associated with cytomegalovirus. Immune exposure information for the cohort was limited to CMV serostatus. Linkage disequilibrium might explain the correlated functional status among segregating V segments, but an unknown experimental factor could not be excluded. A further reported finding was that TCR beta sequences accurately predicted the HLA-A and HLA-B alleles for most subjects in the first cohort. In a later analysis, most CMV-associated TCR beta chains were found to appear HLA-restricted, with HLA associations seemingly driven largely by CMV exposure. A few of the identified cytomegalovirus-associated TCR beta chains were confirmed in vitro to be specific for cytomegalovirus antigens. When HLA alleles, especially DR and DQ, strongly co-occurred, TCR associations were difficult to assign to individual alleles.

In total, 500 to 700 healthy bone marrow donors made up the cohort. At the time of sampling, all cohort members were nominally healthy, though unrecorded immune exposures were likely present. The donor was CMV seropositive and was included in the group of 290 or so seropositive cohort members. Every donor gave a peripheral blood sample, and the peripheral blood mononuclear cells from that sample were used for TCR beta sequencing. Genomic DNA extraction from the blood cell samples was performed with the Qiagen DNeasy Blood Extraction Kit. Turning to this clone: There is no known antigen for this receptor. One base away there is no much larger clone; base qualities are not given.

The library relied on the immunoSEQ multiplex PCR assay. The multiplex PCR relied on a mix of 60 forward primers for TCR Vbeta segments and 13 reverse primers for TCR Jbeta segments. The CDR3 region of rearranged TCR beta genes was amplified from genomic DNA with a multiplex PCR assay. Amplified TCR beta libraries were sequenced as 87-base-pair reads on the Illumina HiSeq System. From the authors' description of their analysis: Across the 640 or so repertoires, a later analysis counted 75 million to 90 million unique TCR beta chains, some 11 million of which were shared by at least two donors. A nearest-neighbor algorithm error-corrected the raw reads and collapsed the reads into unique sequences, merging closely related sequences to remove PCR and sequencing errors. V, D and J gene segments were assigned by aligning CDR3 sequences to IMGT reference sequences. For a sequence to be retained, a match of at least six nucleotides was required to both a V gene segment and a J gene segment. A rearrangement counted as productive if the CDR3 had no stop codons and remained in frame with V and J, and every other rearrangement counted as non-productive. CDR3 was defined according to IMGT convention as the region running from the second conserved V-encoded cysteine to the conserved J-encoded phenylalanine. The earlier analysis of fewer than 700 of the donors excluded sequences that lacked an unambiguous match to a single V gene segment. In an earlier analysis of some 590 of the donors, V segments were called functional above 56.7% productive rearrangements and were called segregating when the between-donor standard deviation exceeded 5%. A statistical classification framework was built to diagnose cytomegalovirus status from the catalog of TCR beta chain sequences. In a later analysis, V and J genes were assigned by comparing TCR nucleotide sequences against IMGT/GENE-DB human TR gene sequences. In a later analysis, CDR3 sequences and most-parsimonious VDJ recombination scenarios were assigned using the TCRdist pipeline. In a later analysis, every TCR beta chain was defined by the combination of its CDR3 amino acid sequence and its V-gene family, and reads without a unique V-gene family were dropped. In a later analysis, fewer than 600 highly shared, low-generation-probability nucleotide sequences were removed to address suspected cross-contamination and a sequencing artifact. In a later analysis, a clonal expansion index was calculated for each public chain from normalized within-repertoire ranks of inferred template counts. Generation probabilities in a later analysis came from a VDJ recombination model fitted to out-of-frame rearrangements, and those results were checked against IGoR. A later analysis scored TCR-TCR, TCR-HLA and TCR-CMV co-occurrence with hypergeometric tests, applying a repertoire-size bias correction to TCR pairs. A later analysis estimated false discovery rates by permuting HLA or CMV assignments 20 times. In a later analysis, co-occurring TCRs were grouped with DBSCAN, and TCRdist sequence similarity was added when clustering was performed within HLA-allele-positive subsets. Co-occurrence clustering excluded repertoires with fewer than 30,000 or more than 120,000 public chains, plus five with anomalous nucleotide sharing. Imported from immuneACCESS, the table was reduced by TCRdb to in-frame sequences with V and J called. These copies leave out some clones; in studies compared against another copy, an unresolved V gene accounts for under half, and the cause of the remainder is not known. V, J and clone size are taken as reported in that table, and D and trimming were inferred from the DNA itself. This sample is represented by some 200,000 clones; less than 85% of them were singletons. The ten largest clones take up 1.5% of the sample.

The sequencing sample was made of PBMCs. This clonotype was obtained from a girl aged 10 to 17 in good health and CMV-seropositive.

The encoded CDR3 is CASSQEGSSAYEQYF. In nucleotide form, the sequence is TGCGCCAGCAGCCAAGAGGGGAGTTCGGCCTACGAGCAGTACTTC. Here the chain combines TRBV4-1 and TRBJ2-7; the D gene is perhaps TRBD2, from 5 matching bases. The germline V gene provides CDR1 MGHRA and CDR2 YSYEKL. The junction shows trimming of 0 bases on V and 2 bases on J, plus 11 bases between the germline ends. The cysteine opens and the phenylalanine closes a CDR3 of 15 amino acids. The retained sequence is limited to the CDR3, 45 bases, with the frame set at the first base.